This T cell receptor beta chain was captured by sequencing in a study of response to subunit inactivated influenza vaccine. Study findings and constraints: Authors proposed each seasonal influenza vaccination draws in few new T cells.

One entry per CDR3 protein, called by TCRdb with MiXCR from the RT-PCR reads. This sample has about 580,000 distinct CDR3 sequences, with 12% to 15% found just once. Comments on this clonotype: Its antigen is undetermined.

CDR1 and CDR2 (germline): SGHVS, FQNEAQ. There are 16 residues in the CDR3. The ends lost 4 bases at V and 4 bases at J; junction bases unmatched: 6. This rearrangement joins TRBV7-8 to TRBJ2-3, with TRBD2 matching 12 bases. This material consisted of PBMCs from blood, taken 11 to 12 days after vaccination. This TCR was recovered from a man aged 45 to 65 who received an inactivated influenza vaccine. The CDR3 DNA sequence: TGTGCCAGCAGCTCAAGACTAGCGGGAGCGGCAGATACGCAGTATTTT. Amino acid sequence: CASSSRLAGAADTQYF.